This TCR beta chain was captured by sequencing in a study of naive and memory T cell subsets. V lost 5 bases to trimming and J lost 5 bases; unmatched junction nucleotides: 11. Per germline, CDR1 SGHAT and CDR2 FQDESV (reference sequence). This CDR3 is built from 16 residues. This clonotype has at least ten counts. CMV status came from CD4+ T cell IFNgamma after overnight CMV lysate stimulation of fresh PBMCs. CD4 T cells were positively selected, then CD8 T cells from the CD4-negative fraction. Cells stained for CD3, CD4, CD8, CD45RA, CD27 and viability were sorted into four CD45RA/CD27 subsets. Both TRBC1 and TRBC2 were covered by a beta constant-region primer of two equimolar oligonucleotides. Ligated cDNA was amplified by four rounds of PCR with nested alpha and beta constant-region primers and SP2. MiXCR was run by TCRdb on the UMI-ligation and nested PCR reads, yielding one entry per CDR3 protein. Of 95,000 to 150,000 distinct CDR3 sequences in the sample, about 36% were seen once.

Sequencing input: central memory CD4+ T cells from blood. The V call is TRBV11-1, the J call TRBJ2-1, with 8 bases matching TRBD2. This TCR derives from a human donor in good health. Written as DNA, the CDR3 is TGTGCCAGCAGCAACCGTCGACTAGCGCTAGACAATGAGCAGTTCTTC. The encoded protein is CASSNRRLALDNEQFF.